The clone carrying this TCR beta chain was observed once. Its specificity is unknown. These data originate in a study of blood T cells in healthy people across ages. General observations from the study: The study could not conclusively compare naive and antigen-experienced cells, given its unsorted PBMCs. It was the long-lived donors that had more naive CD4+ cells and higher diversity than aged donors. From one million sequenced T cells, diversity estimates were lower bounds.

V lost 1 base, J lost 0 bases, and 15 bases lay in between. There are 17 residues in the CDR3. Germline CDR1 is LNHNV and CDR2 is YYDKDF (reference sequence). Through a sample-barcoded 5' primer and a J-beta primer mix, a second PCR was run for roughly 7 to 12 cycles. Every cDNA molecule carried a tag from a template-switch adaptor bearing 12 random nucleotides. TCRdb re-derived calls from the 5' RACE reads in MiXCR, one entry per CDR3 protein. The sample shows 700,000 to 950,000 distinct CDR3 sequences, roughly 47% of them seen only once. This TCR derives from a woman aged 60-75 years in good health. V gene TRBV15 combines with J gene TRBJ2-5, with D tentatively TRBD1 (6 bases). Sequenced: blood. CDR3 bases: TGTGCCACCAGCAGAGCCTCGGGACACTGGTACCAAGAGACCCAGTACTTC. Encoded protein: CATSRASGHWYQETQYF.